These 30 T cell receptor beta chains came from one sample sequenced in a study of identical twins. MiXCR was run by TCRdb on the 5' RACE reads, yielding one entry per CDR3 protein. The sample lists about 920,000 distinct CDR3 sequences, roughly an eighth seen once, with about 1.5% in the top ten. This sample was also put to use in a study of yellow fever vaccine responses in identical twins.

Sequenced input: PBMCs. The receptors here all came from a woman aged 18-35 years in good health.

In this sample, this clonotype turned up a few times. The V gene is TRBV6-1, the J gene TRBJ2-7, with D possibly matching TRBD1 (6 bases). V was shortened by 5 bases and J by 3 bases, with 17 bases between the two germline ends. The germline V gene has CDR1 MNHNS and CDR2 SASEGT. CDR3 size: 15 residues. Written as DNA, the CDR3 is TGTGCCAGCAGTACGACAGGACTTGGGAGCTACGAGCAGTACTTC. Its translation: CASSTTGLGSYEQYF.

In this sample, this clonotype turned up a few times. The chain links TRBV6-5 to TRBJ2-1; weak D call: TRBD1 (6 bases). Looked up from germline, CDR1 is MNHEY and CDR2 is SVGAGI. The CDR3 is 15 amino acids. V was pared by 4 bases and J by 10 bases, with 20 bases between. The CDR3 DNA reads as TGTGCCAGCAGTTGGGCCTCTCAGGGGAACCGCGAGCAGTTCTTC. This sequence encodes CASSWASQGNREQFF.

The rearrangement uses TRBV7-8 and TRBJ2-3; no reliable D call. The germline gives CDR1 SGHVS, CDR2 FQNEAQ. The CDR3 totals 15 residues. Between the trimmed V and J ends, which lost 0 bases and 2 bases, there was a span of 9 bases. DNA for the CDR3: TGTGCCAGCAGCTTAGCACCGCGGACCACAGATACGCAGTATTTT. Translating it yields CASSLAPRTTDTQYF.

The chain employs TRBV4-1 and TRBJ2-1, with TRBD2 matching over 8 bases. The junction had 2 bases not matched to a gene; V was cut back by 1 base and J by 0 bases. Germline V CDR1 and CDR2: MGHRA, YSYEKL. The CDR3 has 16 amino acids. The DNA for the CDR3 is TGCGCCAGCAGCCAAGCCGGGACTAGCTCCTACAATGAGCAGTTCTTC. This encodes CASSQAGTSSYNEQFF.

This chain connects TRBV9 to TRBJ1-5; D ambiguous. Germline V CDR1 and CDR2: SGDLS, YYNGEE. Trimming took 3 bases from V and 4 from J, leaving 8 bases between them. This CDR3 comprises 13 residues. The DNA for the CDR3 is TGTGCCAGCAGCGGGGCAGATAATCAGCCCCAGCATTTT. This sequence encodes CASSGADNQPQHF. Using reference TRBV9 and TRBJ1-5 for the parts outside the CDR3, the full variable domain is DSGVTQTPKHLITATGQRVTLRCSPRSGDLSVYWYQQSLDQGLQFLIQYYNGEERAKGNILERFSAQQFPDLHSELNLSSLELGDSALYFCASSGADNQPQHFGDGTRLSIL.

This clonotype was seen many times. The CDR3 region has the DNA TGTGCCAGCACCCTCACAGATACGCAGTATTTT. Translating it yields CASTLTDTQYF. The chain recombines TRBV12-3 or TRBV12-4 with TRBJ2-3, with unresolved D. The CDR3 loop spans 11 amino acids. The V end lost 7 bases, the J end lost 2 bases, and 4 bases lay between the germline ends.

This clonotype was picked up a small number of times. V gene TRBV6-6 combines with J gene TRBJ2-7; tentatively, D is TRBD2 (5 bases). With 6 bases removed from V and 6 bases from J, the gap between germline ends came to 15 bases. Germline CDR1 MNHNY, CDR2 SVGAGI (reference sequence). The CDR3 is 13 residues long. This CDR3 reads CASSQTTPGEQYV. DNA of the CDR3: TGTGCCAGCAGCCAGACTACTCCTGGCGAGCAGTACGTC.

This rearrangement joins TRBV12-3 or TRBV12-4 to TRBJ1-5; 8 bases fit TRBD1. Trimming cost V 5 bases and J 11 bases; bases outside gene matches: 11. This CDR3 is 14 amino acids long. The CDR3 sequence is CASSLGQGNLAQHF. DNA of the CDR3: TGTGCCAGCAGTCTAGGACAGGGAAATTTGGCCCAGCATTTT.

This clonotype has just a few counts. The chain has TRBV20-1 and TRBJ2-3; 7 positions match TRBD2. Unmatched junction bases numbered 9, after V lost 3 bases and J lost 6 bases. Germline CDR1 reads DFQATT; CDR2 reads SNEGSKA (reference sequence). The CDR3 has 14 amino acids. CDR3 protein: CSARPAGVGDTQYF. In nucleotides, the CDR3 is TGCAGTGCTAGGCCGGCGGGAGTCGGCGATACGCAGTATTTT.

This chain links TRBV10-2 with TRBJ2-3; D may match TRBD1 or TRBD2 (6 bases each). Trimming took 0 bases from V and 3 from J, leaving 19 bases between them. This CDR3 is 18 amino acids long. The germline V gene encodes CDR1 WSHSY and CDR2 SAAADI. The CDR3 nucleotides read TGCGCCAGCAGTGAGTCGGTCTTGGGGGGCGCGTGGACAGATACGCAGTATTTT. As protein: CASSESVLGGAWTDTQYF.

The chain carries TRBV28 and TRBJ2-3; D gene unclear. The CDR3 covers 15 residues. In germline, CDR1 is MDHEN, CDR2 SYDVKM. Deletions cut 1 base from V and 2 bases from J, with 10 bases between. CDR3 bases: TGTGCCAGCAGTTTATCGGCGGACGCCACAGATACGCAGTATTTT. It yields the protein CASSLSADATDTQYF.

At least ten counts were recorded for this clonotype. This rearrangement joins TRBV7-3 to TRBJ2-5; TRBD2 agrees at 7 bases. J gave up 5 bases and V 2 bases, and 5 bases lay outside the gene matches. This CDR3 region has 14 residues. Germline V gene lookup returns CDR1 SGHTA and CDR2 FQGTGA. CDR3 DNA: TGTGCCAGCAGCTTAGCGGGAGTGGGGGAGACCCAGTACTTC. Its translation: CASSLAGVGETQYF.

In its sample, this clonotype was seen a few times. The V and J genes are TRBV7-9 and TRBJ2-3; D is unresolved. V lost 2 bases and J 0 bases, leaving 9 bases between the germline ends. Germline CDR1 is SEHNR and CDR2 is FQNEAQ (reference sequence). The CDR3 has 15 residues. This chain's CDR3 is CASSLLASSTDTQYF. The DNA for the CDR3 is TGTGCCAGCAGCTTACTTGCGTCTAGCACAGATACGCAGTATTTT.

This clonotype was detected ten times or more. V and J are TRBV20-1 and TRBJ1-1; 8 bases align to TRBD1. The V segment lost 8 bases and the J segment 1 base; nucleotides outside the gene matches: 6. The CDR3 covers 13 residues. Germline V gene lookup returns CDR1 DFQATT and CDR2 SNEGSKA (reference sequence). The CDR3 spells CSSRTGSNTEAFF. CDR3 bases: TGCAGTTCCCGGACAGGGTCGAACACTGAAGCTTTCTTT.

This chain uses TRBV15 with TRBJ1-1, with D hard to call. The CDR3 has 14 residues. The V end lost 2 bases, the J end lost 1 base, and 8 bases lay between the germline ends. In germline, CDR1 is LNHNV, CDR2 YYDKDF (reference sequence). CDR3: CATSRLTENTEAFF. The DNA for the CDR3 is TGTGCCACCAGCAGACTGACGGAGAACACTGAAGCTTTCTTT.

This chain uses TRBV4-2 with TRBJ2-2, with D tentatively TRBD2 (6 bases). The V gene's germline CDR1 is LGHNA and CDR2 YNFKEQ. The CDR3 has 16 residues. Trimming stripped 1 base from V and 5 bases from J, with 14 bases between. For the CDR3, the DNA is TGTGCCAGCAGCCAAGTTAAGGGACGGGGGACCGGGGAGCTGTTTTTT. Its protein is CASSQVKGRGTGELFF.

The chain is built from TRBV5-1 and TRBJ2-3, with D unclear. Germline CDR1 is SGHRS and CDR2 is YFSETQ. This CDR3 is built from 12 residues. Trimming took off 6 bases at V and 0 bases at J, with 5 bases between the two ends. CDR3 coding DNA: TGCGCCAGCATGCTTAGCACAGATACGCAGTATTTT. This translates into CASMLSTDTQYF.

The rearrangement uses TRBV9 and TRBJ2-4; the match to TRBD2 covers 8 bases. With 4 bases clipped from V and 4 bases from J, the junction kept 7 bases outside the gene matches. This CDR3 is built from 15 residues. Germline V gives CDR1 SGDLS, CDR2 YYNGEE. In DNA form, the CDR3 reads TGTGCCAGCAGCCCCCCGGGAGGGACGAAAAACATTCAGTACTTC. As protein: CASSPPGGTKNIQYF.

This clonotype came up many times. V and J are TRBV29-1 and TRBJ2-7; 13 bases map to TRBD2. Germline CDR1 and CDR2: SQVTM and ANQGSEA. This CDR3 is built from 15 residues. The V and J ends lost 6 bases and 0 bases, in that order; junction bases with no gene match: 5. The CDR3 spells CSVRTSGRSSYEQYF. The CDR3 coding sequence is TGCAGCGTACGGACTAGCGGGAGAAGCTCCTACGAGCAGTACTTC.

As regards this clonotype: It is likely a read error, because the conserved phenylalanine at the end of the CDR3 is missing. The chain carries TRBV7-9 and TRBJ2-7; D perhaps matches TRBD2 (6 bases). There are 16 residues in the CDR3. V was shortened by 0 bases and J by 4 bases, with 16 bases between the two germline ends. The germline V gene encodes CDR1 SEHNR and CDR2 FQNEAQ (reference sequence). In DNA form, the CDR3 reads TGTGCCAGCAGCTTAGCCCCAGAAATGGGAGGATACGAGCAGTACTAC. As protein: CASSLAPEMGGYEQYY.

The chain joins TRBV15 to TRBJ2-1; D unresolved. V lost 3 bases and J lost 6, with 18 bases in between. There are 16 residues in the CDR3. CDR1 and CDR2 from the germline V gene are LNHNV and YYDKDF (reference sequence). The DNA for the CDR3 is TGTGCCACCAGCAGGGAGATCGTGGGGATCGTCAATGAGCAGTTCTTC. It encodes CATSREIVGIVNEQFF.

In its sample, this clonotype was seen many times. CDR3 in amino acids: CASSQVLGETQYF. The CDR3, as DNA: TGCGCCAGCAGCCAAGTCCTCGGTGAGACCCAGTACTTC. The V and J genes are TRBV4-1 and TRBJ2-5; D is undetermined. V lost 1 base and J lost 5, with 8 bases in between. In germline, CDR1 is MGHRA, CDR2 YSYEKL. The CDR3 runs to 13 residues.

Notes on this clonotype: A junction boundary mismatches the germline segment, possibly from a read error. V gene TRBV12-3 or TRBV12-4 combines with J gene TRBJ2-4, with 7 bases that match TRBD2. The CDR3 covers 14 residues. CDR3 bases: TGTGCCCGCAGCCCGGGGGGAGGGTCGGTCATTCAGTACTTC. This translates into CARSPGGGSVIQYF.

The V call is TRBV15, the J call TRBJ1-1; D is uncertain. Germline assignment: CDR1 LNHNV and CDR2 YYDKDF (reference sequence). CDR3 size: 18 residues. Trimming removed 2 bases from V and 0 bases from J, with 19 bases in between. CDR3 nucleotide sequence: TGTGCCACCAGCAGATCCGGGTCTAACTGGAGGATGAACACTGAAGCTTTCTTT. This sequence encodes CATSRSGSNWRMNTEAFF.

The CDR3 DNA sequence: TGTGCCAGCAGTTCCAACCGCCTCCGTGAGACCCAGTACTTC. It translates to CASSSNRLRETQYF. V usage is TRBV27 and J usage is TRBJ2-5; D is unclear. The V gene's germline CDR1 is MNHEY and CDR2 SMNVEV (reference sequence). This CDR3 spans 14 amino acids. Trimming took off 4 bases at V and 5 bases at J, with 14 bases between the two ends.

This clonotype was detected a few times. This chain links TRBV12-3 or TRBV12-4 with TRBJ2-1, with D perhaps matching TRBD1 (6 bases). The CDR3 has 12 residues. The V gene lost 6 bases and the J gene lost 9 bases, with 12 bases spanning the gap. The CDR3 region is CASSVTGSEQFF. The CDR3 nucleotides are TGTGCCAGCAGCGTTACAGGGAGTGAGCAGTTCTTC.

This chain's CDR3 is CASSTLWGSNTGELFF. The DNA of the CDR3 is TGTGCCAGCAGTACCTTGTGGGGATCGAACACCGGGGAGCTGTTTTTT. The rearrangement uses TRBV11-1 and TRBJ2-2; D uncertain. Germline-derived CDR1 and CDR2 are SGHAT and FQDESV (reference sequence). The CDR3 sequence is 16 residues long. V lost 6 bases to trimming and J lost 0 bases, with 14 bases between them.

This clonotype was detected only a few times. This chain uses TRBV3-1 with TRBJ1-1; D ambiguous. The CDR3 has 13 amino acids. V was trimmed by 7 bases and J by 5 bases, leaving 14 bases between them. CDR1 and CDR2 (germline): LGHDT, YNNKEL (reference sequence). The CDR3 bases are TGTGCCAGCACCCGGTCCGGGCTTACTGAAGCTTTCTTT. Translation gives CASTRSGLTEAFF.

The chain combines TRBV5-1 with TRBJ2-4; TRBD2 matches 8 bases. Germline V gene sequence: CDR1 SGHRS, CDR2 YFSETQ. Trimming took 2 bases from V and 6 from J; bases not matched to a gene: 7. This CDR3 has 15 amino acids. The DNA of the CDR3 is TGCGCCAGCAGCTTAGCCGGGACTAGATTAAACATTCAGTACTTC. As protein: CASSLAGTRLNIQYF. The full variable domain, its missing parts supplied by reference TRBV5-1 and TRBJ2-4, is KAGVTQTPRYLIKTRGQQVTLSCSPISGHRSVSWYQQTPGQGLQFLFEYFSETQRNKGNFPGRFSGRQFSNSRSEMNVSTLELGDSALYLCASSLAGTRLNIQYFGAGTRLSVL.

The table lists this clonotype with a few counts. This sequence joins TRBV6-5 and TRBJ2-3, with 12 bases fitting TRBD2. The J segment lost 4 bases and the V segment lost 4 bases, leaving 9 bases of the junction unmatched. The germline gives CDR1 MNHEY, CDR2 SVGAGI. This CDR3 region has 17 residues. CDR3 in amino acids: CASSSASGRAGADTQYF. The CDR3 coding sequence is TGTGCCAGCAGTTCGGCTAGCGGGAGGGCCGGGGCAGATACGCAGTATTTT.